This passage covers 22 T cell receptor beta chains from one sample sequenced in a study of PD-L1 blockade in urothelial cancer. As to time point: pretreatment peripheral blood. Using immunoSEQ multiplex PCR, the repertoire was profiled, and TCRdb retains in-frame clones only, with some absent. The data hold 43,000 or so clones, with 75% to 85% observed a single time. The material sequenced was PBMCs, taken around atezolizumab (anti-PD-L1) treatment. These receptors were taken from a man between 60 and 75 years old with urothelial cancer.

The chain is built from TRBV7-2 and TRBJ2-1; maybe TRBD1 (5 bases). The germline V gene has CDR1 SGHTA and CDR2 FQGNSA. The CDR3 length is 14 residues. The V gene lost 5 bases and the J gene lost 9 bases, with 17 bases spanning the gap. This chain's CDR3 is CASSHSLTGTEQFF. The CDR3 nucleotides read TGTGCCAGCAGCCATAGTTTAACAGGTACTGAGCAGTTCTTC.

V gene TRBV11-3 combines with J gene TRBJ2-1, with unresolved D. CDR3 length: 16 residues. Trimming took 2 bases from V and 11 from J, leaving 22 bases between them. From germline, CDR1 is SGHNT and CDR2 YENEEA. CDR3 nucleotides: TGTGCCAGCAGCTTATGGCGGCCCGTTGATGTAGGTAAGCAGTTCTTC. Translating it yields CASSLWRPVDVGKQFF.

The chain recombines TRBV5-4 with TRBJ1-1, with D unresolved. This CDR3 comprises 14 residues. Trimming took off 1 base at V and 1 base at J, with 8 bases between the two ends. Germline V lookup: CDR1 SGHNT, CDR2 YYREEE (reference sequence). The CDR3 bases are TGTGCCAGCAGCTTGTATGTTAGGAACACTGAAGCTTTCTTT. Amino acids: CASSLYVRNTEAFF. Variable domain in full (rest from reference TRBV5-4 and TRBJ1-1): ETGVTQSPTHLIKTRGQQVTLRCSSQSGHNTVSWYQQALGQGPQFIFQYYREEENGRGNFPPRFSGLQFPNYSSELNVNALELDDSALYLCASSLYVRNTEAFFGQGTRLTVV.

This chain connects TRBV7-9 to TRBJ1-1; 7 bases fit TRBD1. The junction had 2 bases not matched to a gene; V was cut back by 0 bases and J by 4 bases. Per the germline V gene, CDR1 is SEHNR and CDR2 is FQNEAQ (reference sequence). The CDR3 contains 14 residues. CDR3 in DNA: TGTGCCAGCAGCTTAGCGAGGACAGGCACTGAAGCTTTCTTT. Its translation: CASSLARTGTEAFF.

The V and J genes are TRBV11-2 and TRBJ2-5, with D maybe TRBD1 (6 bases). CDR3 length equals 16 residues. Trimming stripped 0 bases from V and 3 bases from J, with 14 bases between. Germline V gene sequence: CDR1 SGHAT, CDR2 FQNNGV. DNA for the CDR3: TGTGCCAGCAGCTTAGAATGGGGCAGGGGCGAAGAGACCCAGTACTTC. Translation gives CASSLEWGRGEETQYF.

CDR3 DNA: TGTGCCAGCAGCTTGAGGGGGGGCAGGACCGGGGAGCTGTTTTTT. This translates into CASSLRGGRTGELFF. The chain combines TRBV7-8 with TRBJ2-2; D might be TRBD2 (7 bases). CDR1 is SGHVS, CDR2 FQNEAQ, per germline. The CDR3 is 15 amino acids. V was trimmed by 3 bases and J by 5 bases, leaving 13 bases between them.

The chain carries TRBV15 and TRBJ2-5; 8 bases map to TRBD1. V lost 5 bases, J lost 5 bases, and 7 bases stayed unmatched. The germline V gene encodes CDR1 LNHNV and CDR2 YYDKDF (reference sequence). The CDR3 has 14 residues. The CDR3 here is CATSRQGRVETQYF. The CDR3 DNA follows: TGTGCCACCAGCCGACAGGGGCGGGTGGAGACCCAGTACTTC. The full variable domain, rest sourced from reference TRBV15 and TRBJ2-5, is DAMVIQNPRYQVTQFGKPVTLSCSQTLNHNVMYWYQQKSSQAPKLLFHYYDKDFNNEADTPDNFQSRRPNTSFCFLDIRSPGLGDTAMYLCATSRQGRVETQYFGPGTRLLVL.

This chain links TRBV2 with TRBJ2-7, with TRBD1 identical over 8 bases. Germline V lookup: CDR1 SNHLY, CDR2 FYNNEI. CDR3 length: 17 residues. The ends lost 8 bases at V and 3 bases at J; junction bases unmatched: 18. The CDR3 protein is CASRGTGRSGTDYEQYF. The CDR3 nucleotides read TGTGCCAGCCGTGGGACAGGCAGGTCGGGGACTGACTACGAGCAGTACTTC.

This chain joins TRBV6-6 and TRBJ1-5, with D possibly being TRBD1 (5 bases). Germline values: CDR1 MNHNY, CDR2 SVGAGI (reference sequence). Trimming cost V 7 bases and J 6 bases, with 13 bases left between them. There are 13 residues in the CDR3. The CDR3, as DNA: TGTGCCAGCACCCGGGGGTCAGGTCAGCCCCAGCATTTT. Translation: CASTRGSGQPQHF.

The gene calls are TRBV27 and TRBJ2-7, with 8 positions matching TRBD2. Germline V gene sequence: CDR1 MNHEY, CDR2 SMNVEV (reference sequence). J gave up 7 bases and V 6 bases, and 11 bases lay outside the gene matches. This CDR3 has 14 amino acids. CDR3 nucleotide sequence: TGTGCCAGCAGCTCAGCGGGAGAGCCCCCGGAGCAGTACTTC. Its protein product is CASSSAGEPPEQYF.

The chain uses TRBV5-1 and TRBJ2-3, with 9 bases lining up with TRBD2. The V and J ends lost 1 base and 2 bases, in that order; junction bases with no gene match: 5. This CDR3 spans 16 amino acids. Germline-derived CDR1 and CDR2 are SGHRS and YFSETQ. The CDR3 DNA is TGCGCCAGCAGCTTGATAGCGGGGGCATTCACAGATACGCAGTATTTT. The encoded protein is CASSLIAGAFTDTQYF.

CDR3 nucleotide sequence: TGTGCCAGTAACTTCGCCGGGGGAGAGCAGTACTTC. Protein: CASNFAGGEQYF. The chain uses TRBV19 and TRBJ2-7, with TRBD2 as a possible D gene (6 bases). Deletions cut 7 bases from V and 7 bases from J, with 14 bases between. The CDR3 loop spans 12 amino acids. In germline, CDR1 is LNHDA, CDR2 SQIVND (reference sequence).

The chain has TRBV5-4 and TRBJ2-7; D may be TRBD1 (6 bases). Germline CDR1 and CDR2: SGHNT and YYREEE (reference sequence). Trimming removed 0 bases from V and 2 bases from J, with 9 bases in between. This CDR3 contains 14 residues. For the CDR3, the DNA is TGTGCCAGCAGCTTGGCAGGACAGCCCTACGAGCAGTACTTC. This gives the protein CASSLAGQPYEQYF.

The rearrangement uses TRBV6-1 and TRBJ1-5; 10 bases line up with TRBD1. Germline V gene lookup returns CDR1 MNHNS and CDR2 SASEGT. The CDR3 sequence is 15 residues long. V lost 6 bases to trimming and J lost 7 bases; unmatched junction nucleotides: 9. In nucleotides, the CDR3 is TGTGCCAGCAGCGTCGGGACAGGGGAACGACAGCCCCAGCATTTT. It yields the protein CASSVGTGERQPQHF.

The chain recombines TRBV7-9 with TRBJ2-7; D call uncertain. The CDR3 runs 15 residues. CDR1 and CDR2 from the germline V gene are SEHNR and FQNEAQ (reference sequence). Deletions cut 2 bases from V and 5 bases from J, with 16 bases between. The DNA of the CDR3 is TGTGCCAGCAGCTTAAGCCCCCTCCCCTTCAACGAGCAGTACTTC. Amino acid sequence: CASSLSPLPFNEQYF.

The V and J genes are TRBV10-3 and TRBJ1-4, with 8 bases that match TRBD1. V shed 8 bases, J shed 2 bases, and the junction held 4 bases outside the gene matches. The length of the CDR3 is 14 residues. In germline, CDR1 is ENHRY, CDR2 SYGVKD. The CDR3 region is CAIGRDRTNEKLFF. The DNA of the CDR3 is TGTGCCATCGGGCGGGACAGGACTAATGAAAAACTGTTTTTT.

The table lists this clone with a few counts. The chain is built from TRBV6-5 and TRBJ1-1, with D unresolved. Looked up from germline, CDR1 is MNHEY and CDR2 is SVGAGI. This CDR3 has 14 residues. The V end lost 8 bases, the J end lost 4 bases, and 17 bases lay between the germline ends. CDR3 DNA: TGTGCCAGCTGCCCGGCACAGCGGGTCACTGAAGCTTTCTTT. This gives the protein CASCPAQRVTEAFF.

The V gene is TRBV11-2, the J gene TRBJ2-7; 13 positions agree with TRBD2. The ends lost 5 bases at V and 7 bases at J; junction bases unmatched: 11. CDR1 and CDR2 from the germline V gene are SGHAT and FQNNGV. The CDR3 is made up of 16 amino acids. The CDR3 region has the DNA TGTGCCAGCAGCCCACTAGCGGGAGGGCCCTCGGGAGAGCAGTACTTC. This codes for CASSPLAGGPSGEQYF.

The chain links TRBV25-1 to TRBJ2-1, with 9 bases identical to TRBD2. The germline V gene has CDR1 MGHDK and CDR2 SYGVNS. There are 14 residues in the CDR3. J lost 8 bases, V lost 5 bases, and 7 bases had no gene match. Here the CDR3 DNA reads TGTGCCAGCAGTAACCCTAGCGGGACAGATGAGCAGTTCTTC. Translating it yields CASSNPSGTDEQFF.

The gene calls are TRBV29-1 and TRBJ2-3, with 8 nucleotides matching TRBD2. This CDR3 region has 13 residues. Germline values: CDR1 SQVTM, CDR2 ANQGSEA. After removal of 5 bases from V and 2 bases from J, the junction contained 3 bases not matched to a gene. The CDR3 sequence is CSVLLADTDTQYF. CDR3 coding DNA: TGCAGCGTTCTACTAGCGGACACAGATACGCAGTATTTT.

The genes are TRBV19 and TRBJ1-2, with D possibly TRBD1 on 6 matching bases. The CDR3 is 13 residues long. Germline lookup yields CDR1 LNHDA and CDR2 SQIVND (reference sequence). V dropped 7 bases and J dropped 6 bases, with 15 bases sitting between them. The CDR3 region has the DNA TGTGCCAGTAACGGCAGGGGAGACCATGGCTACACCTTC. Translated, it gives CASNGRGDHGYTF. Complete variable domain (other parts from reference TRBV19 and TRBJ1-2): DGGITQSPKYLFRKEGQNVTLSCEQNLNHDAMYWYRQDPGQGLRLIYYSQIVNDFQKGDIAEGYSVSREKKESFPLTVTSAQKNPTAFYLCASNGRGDHGYTFGSGTRLTVV.

This chain links TRBV4-2 with TRBJ1-4; D gene ambiguous. Germline CDR1 LGHNA, CDR2 YNFKEQ. The CDR3 extends over 19 amino acids. V lost 0 bases, J lost 4 bases, and 21 bases lay in between. As DNA, the CDR3 is TGTGCCAGCAGCCAAGATTGGAAGATGGCAAGAGGCGGTAATGAAAAACTGTTTTTT. It translates to CASSQDWKMARGGNEKLFF.